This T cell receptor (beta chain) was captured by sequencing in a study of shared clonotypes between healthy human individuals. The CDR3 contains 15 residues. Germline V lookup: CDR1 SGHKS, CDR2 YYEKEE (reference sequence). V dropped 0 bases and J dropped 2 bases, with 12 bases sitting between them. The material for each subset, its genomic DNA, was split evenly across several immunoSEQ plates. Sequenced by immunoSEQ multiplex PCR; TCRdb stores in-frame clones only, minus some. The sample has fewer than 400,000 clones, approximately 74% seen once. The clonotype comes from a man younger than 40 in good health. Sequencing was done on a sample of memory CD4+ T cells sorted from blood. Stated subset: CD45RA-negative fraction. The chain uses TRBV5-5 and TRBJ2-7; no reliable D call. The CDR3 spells CASSLEGWATYEQYF. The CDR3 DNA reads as TGTGCCAGCAGCTTGGAAGGCTGGGCGACCTACGAGCAGTACTTC.